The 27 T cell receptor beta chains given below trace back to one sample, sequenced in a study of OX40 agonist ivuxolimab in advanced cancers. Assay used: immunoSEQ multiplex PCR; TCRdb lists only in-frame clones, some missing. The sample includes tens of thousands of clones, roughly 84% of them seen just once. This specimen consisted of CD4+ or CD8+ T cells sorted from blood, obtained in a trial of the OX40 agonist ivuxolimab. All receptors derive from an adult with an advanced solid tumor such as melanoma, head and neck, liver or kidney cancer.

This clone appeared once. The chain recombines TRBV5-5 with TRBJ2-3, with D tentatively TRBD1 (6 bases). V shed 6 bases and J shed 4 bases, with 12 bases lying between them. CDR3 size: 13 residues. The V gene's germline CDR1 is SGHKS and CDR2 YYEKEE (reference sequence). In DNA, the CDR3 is TGTGCCAGCAACAGGGTCATTGCAGATACGCAGTATTTT. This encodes CASNRVIADTQYF.

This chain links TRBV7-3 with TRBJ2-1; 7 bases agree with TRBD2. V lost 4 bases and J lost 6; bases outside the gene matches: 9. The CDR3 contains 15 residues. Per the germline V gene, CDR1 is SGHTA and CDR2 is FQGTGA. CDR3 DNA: TGTGCCAGCAGCTCAACACCTTTAGCGGGCAATGAGCAGTTCTTC. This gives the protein CASSSTPLAGNEQFF.

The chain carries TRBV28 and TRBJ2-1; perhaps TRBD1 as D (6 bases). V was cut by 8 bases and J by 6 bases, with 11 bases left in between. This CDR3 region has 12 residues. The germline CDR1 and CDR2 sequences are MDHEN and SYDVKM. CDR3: CASQGIGNEQFF. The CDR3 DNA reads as TGTGCCAGCCAGGGGATCGGCAATGAGCAGTTCTTC.

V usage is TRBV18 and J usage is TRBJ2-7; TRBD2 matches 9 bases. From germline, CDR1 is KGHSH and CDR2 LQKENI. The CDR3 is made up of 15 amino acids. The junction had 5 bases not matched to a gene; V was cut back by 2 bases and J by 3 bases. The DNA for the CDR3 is TGTGCCAGCTCACCAGCGGGAGGGCCACTCTACGAGCAGTACTTC. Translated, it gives CASSPAGGPLYEQYF.

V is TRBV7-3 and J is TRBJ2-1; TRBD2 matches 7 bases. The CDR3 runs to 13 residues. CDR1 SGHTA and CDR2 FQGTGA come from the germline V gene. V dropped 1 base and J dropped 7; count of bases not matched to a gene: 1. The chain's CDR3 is CASSLISGNEQFF. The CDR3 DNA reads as TGTGCCAGCAGCTTAATTAGCGGGAATGAGCAGTTCTTC.

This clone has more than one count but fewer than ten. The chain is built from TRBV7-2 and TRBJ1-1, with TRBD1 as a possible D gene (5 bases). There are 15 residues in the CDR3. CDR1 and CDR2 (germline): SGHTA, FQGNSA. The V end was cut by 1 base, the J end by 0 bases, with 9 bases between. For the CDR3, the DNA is TGTGCCAGCAGCTTAGTCCAGGGAGTGAACACTGAAGCTTTCTTT. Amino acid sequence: CASSLVQGVNTEAFF.

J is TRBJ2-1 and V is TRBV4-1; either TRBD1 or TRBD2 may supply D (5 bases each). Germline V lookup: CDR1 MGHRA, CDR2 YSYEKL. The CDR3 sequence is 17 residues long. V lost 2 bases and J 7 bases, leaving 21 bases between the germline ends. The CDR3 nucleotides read TGCGCCAGCAGCCAACTCTCAGGGACCCTTAGGGGTAATGAGCAGTTCTTC. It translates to CASSQLSGTLRGNEQFF.

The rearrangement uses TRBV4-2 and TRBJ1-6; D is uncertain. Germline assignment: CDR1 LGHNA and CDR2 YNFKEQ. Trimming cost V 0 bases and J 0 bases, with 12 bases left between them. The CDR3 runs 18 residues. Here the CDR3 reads CASSQDVQTPSYNSPLHF. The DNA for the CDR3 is TGTGCCAGCAGCCAAGATGTTCAGACTCCCTCCTATAATTCACCCCTCCACTTT.

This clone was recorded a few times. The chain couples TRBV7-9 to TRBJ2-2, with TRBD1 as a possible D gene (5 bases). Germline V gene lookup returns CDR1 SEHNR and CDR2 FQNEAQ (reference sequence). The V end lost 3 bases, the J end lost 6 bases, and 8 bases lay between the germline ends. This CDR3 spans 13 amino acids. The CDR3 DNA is TGTGCCAGCAGCTTCCAGGGCCCCGGGGAGCTGTTTTTT. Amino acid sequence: CASSFQGPGELFF. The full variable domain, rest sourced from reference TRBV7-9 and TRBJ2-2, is DTGVSQNPRHKITKRGQNVTFRCDPISEHNRLYWYRQTLGQGPEFLTYFQNEAQLEKSRLLSDRFSAERPKGSFSTLEIQRTEQGDSAMYLCASSFQGPGELFFGEGSRLTVL.

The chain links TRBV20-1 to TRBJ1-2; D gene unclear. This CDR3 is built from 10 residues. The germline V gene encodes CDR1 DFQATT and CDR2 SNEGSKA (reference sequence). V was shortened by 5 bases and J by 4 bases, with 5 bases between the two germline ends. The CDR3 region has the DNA TGCAGTGCTGGCCTCTATGGCTACACCTTC. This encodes CSAGLYGYTF.

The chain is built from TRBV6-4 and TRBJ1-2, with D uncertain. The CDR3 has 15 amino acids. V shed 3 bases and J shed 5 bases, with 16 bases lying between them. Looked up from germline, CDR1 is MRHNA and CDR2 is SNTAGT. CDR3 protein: CASSENSGGPYGYTF. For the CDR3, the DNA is TGTGCCAGCAGTGAGAACAGCGGAGGCCCTTATGGCTACACCTTC.

As DNA, the CDR3 is TGTGCCAGCAGCCAACTAGGAGACACCGGGGAGCTGTTTTTT. It translates to CASSQLGDTGELFF. The chain combines TRBV7-3 with TRBJ2-2, with a weak D call TRBD2 (5 bases). There are 14 residues in the CDR3. Between the trimmed V and J ends, which lost 5 bases and 3 bases, there was a span of 10 bases. Per germline, CDR1 SGHTA and CDR2 FQGTGA.

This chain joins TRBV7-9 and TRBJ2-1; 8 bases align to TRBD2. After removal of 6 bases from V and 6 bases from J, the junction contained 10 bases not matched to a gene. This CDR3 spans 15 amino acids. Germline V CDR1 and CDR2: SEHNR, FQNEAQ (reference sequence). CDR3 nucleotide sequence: TGTGCCAGCAGGGGGATCGGGACTAGTGTCAATGAGCAGTTCTTC. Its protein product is CASRGIGTSVNEQFF.

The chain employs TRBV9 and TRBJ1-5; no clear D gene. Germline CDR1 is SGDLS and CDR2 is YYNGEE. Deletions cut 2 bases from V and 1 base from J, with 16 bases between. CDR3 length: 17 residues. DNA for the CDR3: TGTGCCAGCAGCGTGGGATCTAGGACGGAGAGCAATCAGCCCCAGCATTTT. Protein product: CASSVGSRTESNQPQHF.

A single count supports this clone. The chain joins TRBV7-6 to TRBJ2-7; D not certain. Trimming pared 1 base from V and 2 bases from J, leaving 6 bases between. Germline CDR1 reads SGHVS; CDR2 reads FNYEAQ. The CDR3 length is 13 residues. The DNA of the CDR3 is TGTGCCAGCAGCTTAGTCGGCCCCTACGAGCAGTACTTC. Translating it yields CASSLVGPYEQYF.

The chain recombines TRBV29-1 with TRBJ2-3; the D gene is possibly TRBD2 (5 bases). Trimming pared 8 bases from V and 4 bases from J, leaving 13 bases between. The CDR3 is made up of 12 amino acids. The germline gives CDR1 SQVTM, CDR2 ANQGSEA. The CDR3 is CSHTSFADTQYF. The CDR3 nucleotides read TGCAGCCATACTAGTTTTGCAGATACGCAGTATTTT.

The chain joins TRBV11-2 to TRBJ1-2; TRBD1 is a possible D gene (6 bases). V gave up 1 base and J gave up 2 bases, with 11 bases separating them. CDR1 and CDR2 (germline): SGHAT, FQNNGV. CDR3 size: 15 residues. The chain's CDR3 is CASSLVFQGNYGYTF. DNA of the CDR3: TGTGCCAGCAGCTTAGTCTTCCAGGGGAACTATGGCTACACCTTC.

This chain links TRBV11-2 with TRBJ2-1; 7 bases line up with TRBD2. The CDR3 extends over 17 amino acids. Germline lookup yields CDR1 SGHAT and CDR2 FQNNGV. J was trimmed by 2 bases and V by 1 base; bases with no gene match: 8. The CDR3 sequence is CASSLAGGSLAYNEQFF. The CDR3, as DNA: TGTGCCAGCAGCTTAGCGGGAGGTTCATTGGCCTACAATGAGCAGTTCTTC.

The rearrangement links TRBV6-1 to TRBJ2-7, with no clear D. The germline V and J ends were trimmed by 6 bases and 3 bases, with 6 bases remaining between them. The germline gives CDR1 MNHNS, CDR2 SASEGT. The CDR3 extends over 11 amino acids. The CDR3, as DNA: TGTGCCAGCAGGGTTAACTACGAGCAGTACTTC. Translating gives CASRVNYEQYF.

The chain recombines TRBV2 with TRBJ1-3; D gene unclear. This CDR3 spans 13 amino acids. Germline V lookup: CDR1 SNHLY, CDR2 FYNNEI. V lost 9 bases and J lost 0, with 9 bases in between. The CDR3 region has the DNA TGTGCCAGTCACTTAAGCTCTGGAAACACCATATATTTT. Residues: CASHLSSGNTIYF.

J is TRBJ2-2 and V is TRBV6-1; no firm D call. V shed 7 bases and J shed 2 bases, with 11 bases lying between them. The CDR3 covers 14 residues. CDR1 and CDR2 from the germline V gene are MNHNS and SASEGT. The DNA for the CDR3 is TGTGCCAGCACGGACGGGTATAACACCGGGGAGCTGTTTTTT. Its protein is CASTDGYNTGELFF.

In nucleotides, the CDR3 is TGTGCAAGTCGCTTAGTCGTCAAAAACGTGTCCAATCAGCCCCAGCATTTT. Amino acid sequence: CASRLVVKNVSNQPQHF. The V gene is TRBV12-2, the J gene TRBJ1-5. TRBV12-2 is listed as a pseudogene. The CDR3 contains 17 residues.

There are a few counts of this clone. The CDR3 bases are TGCGCCAGCAGCCAAGGGGTACTAGCGGGAGGGAGAGATACGCAGTATTTT. This gives the protein CASSQGVLAGGRDTQYF. The chain uses TRBV4-3 and TRBJ2-3; TRBD2 matches at 13 bases. From germline, CDR1 is LGHNA and CDR2 YSLEER. The CDR3 loop spans 17 amino acids. With 1 base clipped from V and 5 bases from J, the junction kept 6 bases outside the gene matches.

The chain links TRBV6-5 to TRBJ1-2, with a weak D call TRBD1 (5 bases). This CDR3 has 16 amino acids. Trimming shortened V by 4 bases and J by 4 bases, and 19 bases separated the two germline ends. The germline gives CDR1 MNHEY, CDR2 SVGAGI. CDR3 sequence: CASSSRVMRKTYGYTF. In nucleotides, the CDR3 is TGTGCCAGCAGTTCCAGGGTCATGCGAAAGACCTATGGCTACACCTTC.

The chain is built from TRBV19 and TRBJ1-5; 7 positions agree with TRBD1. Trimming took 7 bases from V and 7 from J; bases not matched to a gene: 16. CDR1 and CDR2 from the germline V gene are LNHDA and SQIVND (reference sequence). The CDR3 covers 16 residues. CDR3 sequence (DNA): TGTGCCAGTACCTTAAGTGGTCCGGCAGGGGGACAGCCCCAGCATTTT. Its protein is CASTLSGPAGGQPQHF. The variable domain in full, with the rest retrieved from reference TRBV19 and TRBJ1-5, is DGGITQSPKYLFRKEGQNVTLSCEQNLNHDAMYWYRQDPGQGLRLIYYSQIVNDFQKGDIAEGYSVSREKKESFPLTVTSAQKNPTAFYLCASTLSGPAGGQPQHFGDGTRLSIL.

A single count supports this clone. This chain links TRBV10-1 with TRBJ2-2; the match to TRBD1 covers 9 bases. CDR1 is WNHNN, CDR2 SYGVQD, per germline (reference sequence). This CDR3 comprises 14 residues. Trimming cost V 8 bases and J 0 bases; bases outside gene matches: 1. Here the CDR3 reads CASGDRANTGELFF. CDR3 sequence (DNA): TGCGCCAGCGGGGACAGGGCGAACACCGGGGAGCTGTTTTTT.

The CDR3 DNA reads TGCGCCAGCAGTCCTAATCAGATTGCCATCCAAGAGACCCAGTACTTC. Translation gives CASSPNQIAIQETQYF. The gene calls are TRBV23-1 and TRBJ2-5, with no clear D. TRBV23-1 is an open reading frame whose function is uncertain. The CDR3 consists of 16 residues. V was shortened by 4 bases and J by 1 base, with 16 bases between the two germline ends.